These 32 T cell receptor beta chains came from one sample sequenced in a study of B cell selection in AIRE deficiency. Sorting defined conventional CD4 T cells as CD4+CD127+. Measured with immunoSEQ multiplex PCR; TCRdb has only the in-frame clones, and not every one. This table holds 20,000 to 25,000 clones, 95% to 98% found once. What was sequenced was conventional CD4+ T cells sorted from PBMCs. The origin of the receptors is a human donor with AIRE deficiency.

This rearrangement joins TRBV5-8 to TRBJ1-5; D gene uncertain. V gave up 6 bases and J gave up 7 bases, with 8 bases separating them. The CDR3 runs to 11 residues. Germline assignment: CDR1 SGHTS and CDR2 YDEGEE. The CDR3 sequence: CASTSWQPQHF. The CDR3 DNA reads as TGTGCCAGCACGTCTTGGCAGCCCCAGCATTTT.

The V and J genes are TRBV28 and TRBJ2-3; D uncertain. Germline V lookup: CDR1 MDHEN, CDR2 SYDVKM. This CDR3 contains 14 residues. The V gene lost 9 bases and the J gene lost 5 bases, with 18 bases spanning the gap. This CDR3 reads CASSLPHSIDTQYF. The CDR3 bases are TGTGCCAGTTCCTTACCCCACTCAATAGATACGCAGTATTTT.

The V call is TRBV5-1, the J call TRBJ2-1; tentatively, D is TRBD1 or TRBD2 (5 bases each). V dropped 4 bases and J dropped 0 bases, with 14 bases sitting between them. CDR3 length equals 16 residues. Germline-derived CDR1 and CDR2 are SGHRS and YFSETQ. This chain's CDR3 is CASSPGPISSYNEQFF. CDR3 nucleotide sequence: TGCGCCAGCAGCCCGGGACCTATTAGCTCCTACAATGAGCAGTTCTTC.

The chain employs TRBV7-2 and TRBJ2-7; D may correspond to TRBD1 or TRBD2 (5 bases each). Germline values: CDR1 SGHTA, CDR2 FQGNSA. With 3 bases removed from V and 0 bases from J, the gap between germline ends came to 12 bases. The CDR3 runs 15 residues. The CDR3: CASSFRDGTSYEQYF. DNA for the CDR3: TGTGCCAGCAGCTTCCGGGACGGAACCTCCTACGAGCAGTACTTC. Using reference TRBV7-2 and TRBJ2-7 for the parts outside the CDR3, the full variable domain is GAGVSQSPSNKVTEKGKDVELRCDPISGHTALYWYRQSLGQGLEFLIYFQGNSAPDKSGLPSDRFSAERTGGSVSTLTIQRTQQEDSAVYLCASSFRDGTSYEQYFGPGTRLTVT.

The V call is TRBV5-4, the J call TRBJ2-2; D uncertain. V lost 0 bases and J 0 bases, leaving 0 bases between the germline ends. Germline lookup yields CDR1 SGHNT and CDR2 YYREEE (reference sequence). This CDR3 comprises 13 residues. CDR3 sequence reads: CASSLANTGELFF. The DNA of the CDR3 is TGTGCCAGCAGCTTGGCGAACACCGGGGAGCTGTTTTTT.

The CDR3 DNA reads as TGCGCCAGCAGCCAAGGATTTCTCCCCTCTGGGGCCAACGTCCTGACTTTC. Protein sequence: CASSQGFLPSGANVLTF. This rearrangement joins TRBV4-3 to TRBJ2-6; D gene unclear. With 1 base removed from V and 0 bases from J, the gap between germline ends came to 10 bases. The length of the CDR3 is 17 residues. Germline V CDR1 and CDR2: LGHNA, YSLEER.

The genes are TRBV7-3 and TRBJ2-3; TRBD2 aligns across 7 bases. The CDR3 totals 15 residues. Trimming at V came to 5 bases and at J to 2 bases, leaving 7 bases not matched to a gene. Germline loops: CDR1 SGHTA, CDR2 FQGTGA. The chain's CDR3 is CASSPSSGLTDTQYF. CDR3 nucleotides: TGTGCCAGCAGCCCATCTAGCGGACTCACAGATACGCAGTATTTT.

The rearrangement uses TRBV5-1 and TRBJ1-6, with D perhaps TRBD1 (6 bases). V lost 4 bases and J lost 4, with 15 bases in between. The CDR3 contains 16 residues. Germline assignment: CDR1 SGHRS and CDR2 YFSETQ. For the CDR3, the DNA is TGCGCCAGCAGCCTAACGGGGGCAGGGTATAATTCACCCCTCCACTTT. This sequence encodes CASSLTGAGYNSPLHF. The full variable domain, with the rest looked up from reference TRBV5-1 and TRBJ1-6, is KAGVTQTPRYLIKTRGQQVTLSCSPISGHRSVSWYQQTPGQGLQFLFEYFSETQRNKGNFPGRFSGRQFSNSRSEMNVSTLELGDSALYLCASSLTGAGYNSPLHFGNGTRLTVT.

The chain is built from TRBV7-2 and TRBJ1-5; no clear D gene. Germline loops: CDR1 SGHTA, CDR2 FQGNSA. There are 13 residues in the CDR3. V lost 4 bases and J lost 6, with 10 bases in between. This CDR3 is CASSYTSGQPQHF. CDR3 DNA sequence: TGTGCCAGCAGCTACACGTCCGGTCAGCCCCAGCATTTT. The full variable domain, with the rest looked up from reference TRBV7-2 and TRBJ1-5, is GAGVSQSPSNKVTEKGKDVELRCDPISGHTALYWYRQSLGQGLEFLIYFQGNSAPDKSGLPSDRFSAERTGGSVSTLTIQRTQQEDSAVYLCASSYTSGQPQHFGDGTRLSIL.

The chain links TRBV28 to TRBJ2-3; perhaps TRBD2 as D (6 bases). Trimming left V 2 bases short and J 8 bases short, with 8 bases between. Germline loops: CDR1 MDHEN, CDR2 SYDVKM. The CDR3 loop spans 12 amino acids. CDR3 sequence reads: CASSLKEGTQYF. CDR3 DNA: TGTGCCAGCAGTTTAAAGGAGGGTACGCAGTATTTT.

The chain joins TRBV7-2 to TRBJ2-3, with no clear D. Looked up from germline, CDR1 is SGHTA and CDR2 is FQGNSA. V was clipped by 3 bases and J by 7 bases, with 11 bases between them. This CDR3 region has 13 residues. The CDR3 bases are TGTGCCAGCAGCTTGGAAGCAGAGAATACGCAGTATTTT. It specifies CASSLEAENTQYF.

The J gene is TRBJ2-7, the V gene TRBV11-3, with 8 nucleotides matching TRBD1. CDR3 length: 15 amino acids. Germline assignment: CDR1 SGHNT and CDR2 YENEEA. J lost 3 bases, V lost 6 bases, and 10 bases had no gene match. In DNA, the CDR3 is TGTGCCAGCAGTCTTGGGACAGGTCGTATCTACGAGCAGTACTTC. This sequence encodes CASSLGTGRIYEQYF.

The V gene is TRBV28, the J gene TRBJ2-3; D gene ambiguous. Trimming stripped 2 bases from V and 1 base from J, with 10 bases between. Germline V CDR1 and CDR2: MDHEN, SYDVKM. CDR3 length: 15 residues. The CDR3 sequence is CASSLLAQGTDTQYF. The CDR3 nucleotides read TGTGCCAGCAGTTTACTGGCGCAAGGCACAGATACGCAGTATTTT.

The CDR3 DNA is TGCGCCAGCAGCCATGTGGGGGAAGAGACCCAGTACTTC. It encodes CASSHVGEETQYF. The chain combines TRBV4-1 with TRBJ2-5; TRBD1 or TRBD2 may be the D gene (5 bases each). V was pared by 3 bases and J by 3 bases, with 8 bases between. CDR1 is MGHRA, CDR2 YSYEKL, per germline. The CDR3 is 13 amino acids.

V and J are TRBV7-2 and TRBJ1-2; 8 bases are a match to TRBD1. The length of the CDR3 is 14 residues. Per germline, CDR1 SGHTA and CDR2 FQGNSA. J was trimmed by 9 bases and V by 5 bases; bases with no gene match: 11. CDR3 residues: CASSETGQVRRYTF. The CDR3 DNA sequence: TGTGCCAGCAGCGAGACGGGACAGGTGCGTCGCTACACCTTC.

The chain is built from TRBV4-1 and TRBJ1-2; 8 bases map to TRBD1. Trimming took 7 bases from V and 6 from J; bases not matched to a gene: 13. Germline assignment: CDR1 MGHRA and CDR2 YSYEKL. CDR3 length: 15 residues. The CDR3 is CASKTPQGAGDGYTF. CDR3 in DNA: TGCGCCAGCAAGACCCCCCAGGGGGCGGGGGATGGCTACACCTTC.

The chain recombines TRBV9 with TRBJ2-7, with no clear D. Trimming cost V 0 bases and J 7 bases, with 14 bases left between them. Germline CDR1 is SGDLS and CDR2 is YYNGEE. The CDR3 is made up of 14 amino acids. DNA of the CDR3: TGTGCCAGCAGCGTAGGTGTGGGGTTTTCGGAGCAGTACTTC. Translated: CASSVGVGFSEQYF.

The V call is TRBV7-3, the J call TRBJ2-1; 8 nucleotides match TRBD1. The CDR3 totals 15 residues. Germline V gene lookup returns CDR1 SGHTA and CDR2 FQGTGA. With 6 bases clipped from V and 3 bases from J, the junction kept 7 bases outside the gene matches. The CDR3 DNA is TGTGCCAGCAGTTTCGACAGGGGACTCTACAATGAGCAGTTCTTC. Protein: CASSFDRGLYNEQFF.

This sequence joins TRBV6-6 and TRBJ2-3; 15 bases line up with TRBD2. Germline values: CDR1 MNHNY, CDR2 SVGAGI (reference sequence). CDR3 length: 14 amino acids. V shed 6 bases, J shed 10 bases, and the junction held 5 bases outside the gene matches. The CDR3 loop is CASRPGLAGGSQYF. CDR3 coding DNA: TGTGCCAGCAGGCCGGGACTAGCGGGAGGCTCGCAGTATTTT.

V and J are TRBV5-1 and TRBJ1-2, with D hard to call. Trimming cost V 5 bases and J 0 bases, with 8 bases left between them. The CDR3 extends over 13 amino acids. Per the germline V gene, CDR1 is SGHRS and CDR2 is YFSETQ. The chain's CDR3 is CASRAGANYGYTF. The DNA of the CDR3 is TGCGCCAGCAGAGCAGGCGCTAACTATGGCTACACCTTC.

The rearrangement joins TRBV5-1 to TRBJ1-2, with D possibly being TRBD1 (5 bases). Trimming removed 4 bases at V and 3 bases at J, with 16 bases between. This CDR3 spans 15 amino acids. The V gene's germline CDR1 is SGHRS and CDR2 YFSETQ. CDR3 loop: CASSLPLGGDYGYTF. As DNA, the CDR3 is TGCGCCAGCAGCCTACCCTTAGGAGGGGACTATGGCTACACCTTC.

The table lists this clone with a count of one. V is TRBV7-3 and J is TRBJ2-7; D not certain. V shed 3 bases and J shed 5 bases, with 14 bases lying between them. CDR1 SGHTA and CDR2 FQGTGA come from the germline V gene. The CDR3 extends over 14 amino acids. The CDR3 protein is CASSLDGVINEQYF. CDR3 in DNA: TGTGCCAGCAGCTTGGATGGGGTAATCAACGAGCAGTACTTC.

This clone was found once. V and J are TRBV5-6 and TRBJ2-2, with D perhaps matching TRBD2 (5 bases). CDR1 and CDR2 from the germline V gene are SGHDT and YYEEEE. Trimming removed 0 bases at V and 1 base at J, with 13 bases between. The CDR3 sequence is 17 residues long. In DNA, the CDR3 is TGTGCCAGCAGCTTGGAGGCTTCGCGGGTGAACACCGGGGAGCTGTTTTTT. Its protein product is CASSLEASRVNTGELFF.

CDR3 region: CASSADQETQYF. The DNA of the CDR3 is TGTGCCAGCTCAGCCGACCAAGAGACCCAGTACTTC. This rearrangement joins TRBV18 to TRBJ2-5; D uncertain. Germline V gene lookup returns CDR1 KGHSH and CDR2 LQKENI. CDR3 length: 12 amino acids. Trimming removed 5 bases from V and 0 bases from J, with 4 bases in between.

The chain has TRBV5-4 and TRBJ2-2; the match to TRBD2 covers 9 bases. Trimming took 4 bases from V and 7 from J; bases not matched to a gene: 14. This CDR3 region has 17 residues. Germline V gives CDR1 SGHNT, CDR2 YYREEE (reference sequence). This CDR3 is CASSASNSLAGVGELFF. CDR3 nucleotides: TGTGCCAGCAGCGCCTCTAATTCGTTAGCGGGAGTCGGGGAGCTGTTTTTT.

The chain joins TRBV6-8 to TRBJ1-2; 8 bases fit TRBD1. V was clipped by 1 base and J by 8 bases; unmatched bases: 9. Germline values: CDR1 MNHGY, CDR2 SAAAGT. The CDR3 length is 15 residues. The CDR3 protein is CASSYWGRGQVGYTF. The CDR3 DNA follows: TGTGCCAGCAGTTACTGGGGCAGGGGACAGGTGGGCTACACCTTC.

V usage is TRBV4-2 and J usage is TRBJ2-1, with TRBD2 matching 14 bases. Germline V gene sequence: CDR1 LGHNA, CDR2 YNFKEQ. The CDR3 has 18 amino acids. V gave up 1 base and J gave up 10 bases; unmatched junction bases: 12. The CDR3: CASSQVNPGTSGRYEQFF. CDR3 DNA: TGTGCCAGCAGCCAAGTAAATCCGGGGACTAGCGGGAGATACGAGCAGTTCTTC.

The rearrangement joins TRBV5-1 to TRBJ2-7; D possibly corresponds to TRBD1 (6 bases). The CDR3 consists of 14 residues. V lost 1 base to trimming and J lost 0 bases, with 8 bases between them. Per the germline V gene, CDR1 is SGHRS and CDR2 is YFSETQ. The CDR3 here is CASSLRTDSYEQYF. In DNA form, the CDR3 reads TGCGCCAGCAGCTTGAGGACAGACTCCTACGAGCAGTACTTC.

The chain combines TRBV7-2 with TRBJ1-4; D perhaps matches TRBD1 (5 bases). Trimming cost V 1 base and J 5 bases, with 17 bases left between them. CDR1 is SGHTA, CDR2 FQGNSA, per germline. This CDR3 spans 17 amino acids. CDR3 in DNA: TGTGCCAGCAGCTTAGTCGCGGAACAAGGGGCGAATGAAAAACTGTTTTTT. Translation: CASSLVAEQGANEKLFF.

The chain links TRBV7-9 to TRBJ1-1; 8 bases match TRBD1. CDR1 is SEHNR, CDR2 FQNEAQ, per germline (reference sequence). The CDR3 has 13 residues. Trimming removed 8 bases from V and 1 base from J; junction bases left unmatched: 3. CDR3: CASVGTGNTEAFF. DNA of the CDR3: TGTGCCAGCGTCGGGACAGGGAACACTGAAGCTTTCTTT.

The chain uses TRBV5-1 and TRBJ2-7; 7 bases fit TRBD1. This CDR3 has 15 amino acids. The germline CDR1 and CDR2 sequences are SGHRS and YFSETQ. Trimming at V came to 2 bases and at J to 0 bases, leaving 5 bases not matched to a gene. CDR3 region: CASSLTGVLSYEQYF. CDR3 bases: TGCGCCAGCAGCTTAACAGGGGTCCTCTCCTACGAGCAGTACTTC.

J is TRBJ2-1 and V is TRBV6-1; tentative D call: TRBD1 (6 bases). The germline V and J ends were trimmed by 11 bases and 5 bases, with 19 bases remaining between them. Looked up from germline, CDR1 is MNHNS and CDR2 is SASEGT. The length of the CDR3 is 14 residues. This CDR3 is CAGTLSSLHNEQFF. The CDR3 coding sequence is TGTGCCGGGACACTCTCCTCCCTACACAATGAGCAGTTCTTC.